Below, 17 T cell receptor beta chains from the same sample are listed, as sequenced in a study of blood T cells in healthy people across ages. Combining a sample-barcoded 5' primer with a J-beta primer mix, a second PCR ran for 7 to 11 cycles. One entry per CDR3 protein, called by TCRdb with MiXCR from the 5' RACE reads. The data hold fewer than 1.5 million distinct CDR3 sequences, with about 43% observed a single time. The sequenced sample consisted of blood. These receptors were obtained from a woman younger than 30 in good health.

V gene TRBV19 combines with J gene TRBJ2-1, with a possible D match to TRBD2 (5 bases). V lost 5 bases, J lost 10 bases, and 18 bases lay in between. Germline CDR1 reads LNHDA; CDR2 reads SQIVND (reference sequence). The CDR3 contains 14 residues. This CDR3 is CASSPQAASGEQFF. The CDR3 region has the DNA TGTGCCAGTAGTCCCCAGGCAGCCTCGGGGGAGCAGTTCTTC.

The table lists this clonotype with a few counts. The J gene is TRBJ2-7, the V gene TRBV27; D remains unclear. V lost 5 bases and J lost 1, with 18 bases in between. The CDR3 extends over 16 amino acids. Germline values: CDR1 MNHEY, CDR2 SMNVEV (reference sequence). The chain's CDR3 is CASSPRPLPQSYEQYF. CDR3 in DNA: TGTGCCAGCAGTCCTCGCCCCCTTCCGCAGTCCTACGAGCAGTACTTC.

CDR3 in amino acids: CASSLSFSGGLETQYF. The DNA for the CDR3 is TGCGCCAGCAGCTTGTCCTTTAGCGGGGGGTTAGAGACCCAGTACTTC. This chain connects TRBV5-1 to TRBJ2-5, with TRBD2 matching 10 bases. Germline lookup yields CDR1 SGHRS and CDR2 YFSETQ. With V trimmed by 1 base and J by 4 bases, 7 bases remained unmatched. This CDR3 has 16 amino acids.

This clonotype showed up just a few times. The CDR3: CASSYHRDISQETQYF. CDR3 nucleotide sequence: TGTGCCAGCAGTTACCATAGGGACATCAGCCAAGAGACCCAGTACTTC. The genes are TRBV6-5 and TRBJ2-5; D may be TRBD1 (6 bases). Trimming pared 2 bases from V and 1 base from J, leaving 14 bases between. CDR1 is MNHEY, CDR2 SVGAGI, per germline. The CDR3 loop spans 16 amino acids.

This clonotype was seen a handful of times. The chain combines TRBV6-1 with TRBJ1-2; D unclear. This CDR3 has 12 residues. CDR1 MNHNS and CDR2 SASEGT come from the germline V gene. Deletions cut 2 bases from V and 8 bases from J, with 9 bases between. Here the CDR3 DNA reads TGTGCCAGCAGTGAAAAAGGATGCGGCTACACCTTC. The encoded protein is CASSEKGCGYTF.

This clonotype showed up just a few times. V is TRBV11-2 and J is TRBJ2-5; possible D gene TRBD2, 6 bases. This CDR3 comprises 16 residues. Between the trimmed V and J ends, which lost 5 bases and 3 bases, there was a span of 19 bases. Per the germline V gene, CDR1 is SGHAT and CDR2 is FQNNGV. The DNA of the CDR3 is TGTGCCAGCAGCCCTTTAGCGGTAAAACTGGAAGAGACCCAGTACTTC. It codes for CASSPLAVKLEETQYF.

The V gene is TRBV7-3, the J gene TRBJ2-1; TRBD2 is a possible D gene (6 bases). CDR1 SGHTA and CDR2 FQGTGA come from the germline V gene. CDR3 length equals 17 residues. The ends were cut back, 2 bases at V and 0 bases at J, with 14 bases in the middle. CDR3 DNA: TGTGCCAGCAGCTTAGGAGGGCTGGGAAGCTCCTACAATGAGCAGTTCTTC. Residues: CASSLGGLGSSYNEQFF.

To note about this clonotype: A read error may produce the germline difference seen at one junction end. This chain joins TRBV14 and TRBJ1-1, with no clear D. Germline lookup yields CDR1 SGHDN and CDR2 FVKESK. The CDR3 spans 15 residues. CDR3 in amino acids: CAGSQYSVLNTEAFF. CDR3 nucleotides: TGTGCCGGCAGCCAATATTCGGTCCTGAACACTGAAGCTTTCTTT. Full variable domain (rest looked up from reference TRBV14 and TRBJ1-1): EAGVTQFPSHSVIEKGQTVTLRCDPISGHDNLYWYRRVMGKEIKFLLHFVKESKQDESGMPNNRFLAERTGGTYSTLKVQPAELEDSGVYFCAGSQYSVLNTEAFFGQGTRLTVV.

The chain is built from TRBV12-3 or TRBV12-4 and TRBJ1-5; no clear D. Trimming removed 10 bases from V and 0 bases from J, with 10 bases in between. The CDR3 has 13 residues. In DNA, the CDR3 is TGTGCCACCGCGTTAAATAGCAATCAGCCCCAGCATTTT. Amino acid sequence: CATALNSNQPQHF.

This clonotype has more than one count but fewer than ten. The genes are TRBV5-1 and TRBJ1-2; D is uncertain. Germline V gene sequence: CDR1 SGHRS, CDR2 YFSETQ. Trimming removed 0 bases at V and 3 bases at J, with 9 bases between. This CDR3 is 14 amino acids long. CDR3 sequence (DNA): TGCGCCAGCAGCTTGGCCGGGCTGGACTATGGCTACACCTTC. It yields the protein CASSLAGLDYGYTF. The entire variable domain, with the rest obtained from reference TRBV5-1 and TRBJ1-2, is as follows: KAGVTQTPRYLIKTRGQQVTLSCSPISGHRSVSWYQQTPGQGLQFLFEYFSETQRNKGNFPGRFSGRQFSNSRSEMNVSTLELGDSALYLCASSLAGLDYGYTFGSGTRLTVV.

This rearrangement joins TRBV29-1 to TRBJ2-1, with D perhaps matching TRBD2 (6 bases). With 8 bases removed from V and 8 bases from J, the gap between germline ends came to 16 bases. The germline V gene has CDR1 SQVTM and CDR2 ANQGSEA. The CDR3 is 12 residues long. The CDR3, as DNA: TGCAGCAGACGCGGGGAAGGCGATGAGCAGTTCTTC. Its protein product is CSRRGEGDEQFF.

The V gene is TRBV28, the J gene TRBJ2-4; D remains unclear. The assigned J gene may be wrong: the sequence end matches TRBJ2-7 better. The CDR3 extends over 14 amino acids. Germline CDR1 and CDR2: MDHEN and SYDVKM. The CDR3 loop is CASSLSGFIYEQYF. In nucleotides, the CDR3 is TGTGCCAGCAGTTTATCCGGGTTCATCTACGAGCAGTACTTC.

This clonotype showed up just a few times. The chain recombines TRBV12-3 or TRBV12-4 with TRBJ2-7; possible D gene TRBD2, 5 bases. CDR3 size: 13 residues. V lost 4 bases, J lost 7 bases, and 14 bases lay in between. The CDR3 spells CASSSGLPHEQYF. CDR3 bases: TGTGCCAGCAGTTCCGGACTGCCGCATGAGCAGTACTTC.

With regard to this clonotype: Germline and junction disagree at one end, which may indicate a read error. The chain uses TRBV7-8 and TRBJ1-1; D uncertain. The germline CDR1 and CDR2 sequences are SGHVS and FQNEAQ. The CDR3 length is 16 residues. This chain's CDR3 is CASSLRSGNLNAEAFF. In DNA form, the CDR3 reads TGTGCCAGCAGCTTAAGGTCCGGGAACTTGAACGCTGAAGCTTTCTTT.

This clonotype was detected a few times. The chain uses TRBV7-6 and TRBJ2-5, with D possibly matching TRBD2 (7 bases). Trimming took 0 bases from V and 1 from J, leaving 12 bases between them. CDR1 SGHVS and CDR2 FNYEAQ come from the germline V gene. The CDR3 contains 16 residues. CDR3 nucleotide sequence: TGTGCCAGCAGCTTAGCGTGGGGGGGCCTCCAAGAGACCCAGTACTTC. Translated, it gives CASSLAWGGLQETQYF.

With regard to this clonotype: A much larger clonotype is one base distant, so this may be a read error. The chain carries TRBV10-3 and TRBJ2-5; maybe TRBD1 (6 bases). The assigned J gene may be wrong: the sequence end matches TRBJ2-7 better. The CDR3 is 14 amino acids. From germline, CDR1 is ENHRY and CDR2 SYGVKD. The DNA of the CDR3 is TGTGCCATCACCCGGGCAGGGGAAACCTACGAGCAGTACTTC. The encoded protein is CAITRAGETYEQYF.

This clonotype is medium-sized (0.01 to 0.1%) by share. The V gene is TRBV12-3 or TRBV12-4, the J gene TRBJ2-1, with 10 bases lining up with TRBD1. This CDR3 has 15 amino acids. V was pared by 6 bases and J by 9 bases, with 11 bases of the junction left unmatched. CDR3 amino acids: CASSSRDRGVGEQFF. CDR3 sequence (DNA): TGTGCCAGCAGCTCCCGGGACAGGGGAGTGGGTGAGCAGTTCTTC.